This T cell receptor beta chain originates from a study of response to subunit inactivated influenza vaccine. Study observations and caveats: Each seasonal influenza vaccination recruits few new T cells, the authors suggested.

This clonotype was seen only a few times. Its antigen is still unknown. Each CDR3 protein gets one entry after TCRdb re-called the RT-PCR reads with MiXCR. This table has 800,000 to 1,000,000 distinct CDR3 sequences, roughly 20% appearing once. V dropped 4 bases and J dropped 5; count of bases not matched to a gene: 7. Germline loops: CDR1 SQVTM, CDR2 ANQGSEA. CDR3 length equals 13 residues. The chain employs TRBV29-1 and TRBJ2-7; 8 nucleotides match TRBD1. The sequence came from a man aged 50-59 years who received an inactivated influenza vaccine. Sequencing was performed on PBMCs from blood, taken roughly 5 days after vaccination. DNA for the CDR3: TGCAGCGTTGTCCCCCAGGGGGCCCACGAGCAGTACTTC. Translation: CSVVPQGAHEQYF.